In this sample, the clone carrying this TCR beta chain turned up a few times. At one of its ends the junction is not consistent with the germline gene, which may arise from a read error. The entry originates in a study of identical twins. Template switching added a universal primer site, and cDNA bore unique molecular identifiers. TCRdb processed the 5' RACE reads anew with MiXCR; each CDR3 protein has one entry. The sample contains about 250,000 distinct CDR3 sequences, over 12% of which appear only once. Germline loops: CDR1 SQVTM, CDR2 ANQGSEA. The CDR3 runs 11 residues. Sequenced material: memory (CD45RO+) T cells sorted from blood. The sequence was collected from a young woman in good health. The chain has TRBV29-1 and TRBJ2-1, with D tentatively TRBD1 or TRBD2 (5 bases each). CDR3 loop: CSVITGPRGYF. The CDR3, as DNA: TGCAGCGTGATTACGGGACCCCGAGGATACTTC.